The following is a T cell receptor (beta chain) sequence with its context. Its antigen is not known. The J segment lost 3 bases and the V segment lost 3 bases, leaving 5 bases of the junction unmatched. This CDR3 contains 15 residues. Germline V gives CDR1 SGHAT, CDR2 FQNNGV. PCR involved 60 Vbeta and 13 Jbeta primers. The assay was immunoSEQ multiplex PCR, and TCRdb's table has in-frame clones only and misses some. The table shows about 140,000 clones, with around 84% occurring only once. The data derive from a study of cytomegalovirus exposure and HLA in healthy donors. Findings and limits, study-wide: Presence/absence analyses treated sequencing depth as roughly uniform across donors. The HLA-A and HLA-B alleles of most subjects were reportedly predicted accurately from TCR beta sequences.

What was sequenced was PBMCs. The source of this sequence is a man in his fifties or sixties in good health and CMV-seronegative. The J gene is TRBJ2-7, the V gene TRBV11-2; 10 nucleotides agree with TRBD2. DNA for the CDR3: TGTGCCAGCAGCTTCCTAGCGGGAGCTAACTACGAGCAGTACTTC. Encoded protein: CASSFLAGANYEQYF. Looking up the rest from reference TRBV11-2 and TRBJ2-7 gives the full variable domain: EAGVAQSPRYKIIEKRQSVAFWCNPISGHATLYWYQQILGQGPKLLIQFQNNGVVDDSQLPKDRFSAERLKGVDSTLKIQPAKLEDSAVYLCASSFLAGANYEQYFGPGTRLTVT.